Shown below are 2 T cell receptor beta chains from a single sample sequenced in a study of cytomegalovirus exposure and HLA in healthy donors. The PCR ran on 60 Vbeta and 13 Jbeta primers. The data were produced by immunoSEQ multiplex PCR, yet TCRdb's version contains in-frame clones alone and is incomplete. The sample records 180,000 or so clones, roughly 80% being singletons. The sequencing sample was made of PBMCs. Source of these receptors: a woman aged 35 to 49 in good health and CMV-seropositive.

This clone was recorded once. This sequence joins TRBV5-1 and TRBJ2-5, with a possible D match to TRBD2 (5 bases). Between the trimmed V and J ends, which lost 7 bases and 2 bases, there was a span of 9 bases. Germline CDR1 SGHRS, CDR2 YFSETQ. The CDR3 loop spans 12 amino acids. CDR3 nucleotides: TGCGCCAGCCGGACTGCTCAAGAGACCCAGTACTTC. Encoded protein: CASRTAQETQYF.

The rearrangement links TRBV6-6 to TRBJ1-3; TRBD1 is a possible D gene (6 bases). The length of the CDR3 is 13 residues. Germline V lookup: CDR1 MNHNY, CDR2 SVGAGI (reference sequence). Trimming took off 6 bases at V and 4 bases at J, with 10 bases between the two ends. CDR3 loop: CASSPTGGNTIYF. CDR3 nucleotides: TGTGCCAGCAGCCCAACAGGGGGAAACACCATATATTTT.